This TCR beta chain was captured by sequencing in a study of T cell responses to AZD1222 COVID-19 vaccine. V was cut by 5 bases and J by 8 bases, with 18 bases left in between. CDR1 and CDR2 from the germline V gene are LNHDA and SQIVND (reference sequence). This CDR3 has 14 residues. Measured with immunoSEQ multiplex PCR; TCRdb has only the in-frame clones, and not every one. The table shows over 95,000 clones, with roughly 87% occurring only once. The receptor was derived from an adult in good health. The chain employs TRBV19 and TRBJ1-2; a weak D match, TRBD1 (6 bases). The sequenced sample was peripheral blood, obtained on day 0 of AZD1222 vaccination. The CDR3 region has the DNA TGTGCCAGTAGTGTAAAAGGGGGGAATGACGGCTACACCTTC. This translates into CASSVKGGNDGYTF.